This TCR beta chain was documented in a study of blood T cell repertoires in COVID-19 (dated by TCRdb to about 2020). A note on the overall study: Samples from collaborators originated in the United States, Italy and Spain and spanned both the acute and convalescent phases of COVID-19. Where available, HLA class I and class II types were taken from metadata supplied by the sample provider and were not determined by assay-based typing. A freely available public database, intended as a resource for researchers studying the immune response to SARS-CoV-2, is where the repertoires were released. Sample metadata almost always included a de-identified subject ID, COVID-19 status, age in years and sex. The material from the prospective study consisted of cDNA or gDNA derived from T cells, B-cell-depleted T cells, or PBMCs. The samples were drawn from the first 160 participants of the ongoing ImmuneRACE study and from 950 to 1,500 subjects provided by 6 global collaborators. The dataset comprised deeply sampled blood TCRbeta repertoires from subjects exposed to, actively infected with, or recovered from COVID-19.

As to this clone: No cognate antigen has been identified for it. The sample holds no much larger clone one base away, and base qualities are not on file.

The immunoSEQ Assay, a bias-controlled multiplex PCR, was used to amplify TCRbeta CDR3 regions from genomic DNA. The study's own analysis went as follows. The number of nucleated cells in each sample was estimated from the amplification of reference gene primers within the assay. Sequence reads were collapsed and filtered to measure the absolute abundance of every unique TCRbeta CDR3 rearrangement. Productive Simpson clonality was computed per sample as the square root of Simpson's diversity index over productive rearrangements. TCRdb provides this immuneACCESS table in a form limited to in-frame rearrangements. Some clones are lacking; in checked studies, under half of them reflect an unresolved V gene, and why the rest are absent is not known. Clone size and V and J calls were adopted from that table, with D and trimming inferred from the DNA. Within this sample are 390,000 or so clones, with roughly 89% of them counted one time only. The ten biggest clones cover 6.5% of the sample.

Reading the germline V gene (reference sequence) gives CDR1 SEHNR and CDR2 FQNEAQ. The CDR3, from cysteine to phenylalanine, totals 15 residues. Just CDR3 DNA is preserved here, 45 bases in frame from base 1. Ends trimmed: V by 7 bases, J by 5 bases; bases unmatched to a gene: 5. The paper as a whole reports these results and caveats: The amount of clinical and demographic metadata varied by source and participant and was provided uncurated.

Collaborating institutions collected whole blood in K2EDTA tubes following their own protocols. For TCRbeta analysis, collaborator samples were shipped as frozen whole blood, as isolated PBMCs, or as DNA extracted from either sample type. Sample: peripheral blood. The V and J genes are TRBV7-9 and TRBJ2-3; 14 of the junction bases match TRBD2. This clonotype originated in a man aged 18 to 35 with active or convalescent COVID-19. The DNA sequence is given as TGTGCCAGCACCGGGACTAGCGGGAGAGGAGATACGCAGTATTTT. Its translation reads: CASTGTSGRGDTQYF. The CDR3 plus the reference TRBV7-9 and TRBJ2-3 genes for the other parts give the full variable domain: DTGVSQNPRHKITKRGQNVTFRCDPISEHNRLYWYRQTLGQGPEFLTYFQNEAQLEKSRLLSDRFSAERPKGSFSTLEIQRTEQGDSAMYLCASTGTSGRGDTQYFGPGTRLTVL.